This T cell receptor (beta chain) is from a study of Ad26.COV2.S vaccination and SARS-CoV-2 variants. Repertoires were generated with immunoSEQ multiplex PCR, while TCRdb's copy carries only in-frame clones and drops some. The table lists fewer than 400,000 clones, 86% of them singletons. This CDR3 region has 16 residues. Germline assignment: CDR1 KGHDR and CDR2 SFDVKD. Germline trimming cut 4 bases from V and 4 bases from J; bases unmatched to any gene: 6. The treatment was: around 19 received Ad26.COV2.S at low or high dose, single or two shots; a few received placebo; per-sample allocation not given. Sampling occurred on day 63 after the first vaccine or placebo injection.

The input for sequencing was peripheral blood, taken in a trial of Ad26.COV2.S vaccine versus placebo. This TCR derives from a person between 18 and 59 years old who received the Ad26.COV2.S COVID-19 vaccine or a placebo. This chain links TRBV24-1 with TRBJ2-1; 10 bases match TRBD2. The DNA of the CDR3 is TGTGCCACCAGTGACCGAGCGGGGGGGCCGTACAATGAGCAGTTCTTC. Translating it yields CATSDRAGGPYNEQFF.